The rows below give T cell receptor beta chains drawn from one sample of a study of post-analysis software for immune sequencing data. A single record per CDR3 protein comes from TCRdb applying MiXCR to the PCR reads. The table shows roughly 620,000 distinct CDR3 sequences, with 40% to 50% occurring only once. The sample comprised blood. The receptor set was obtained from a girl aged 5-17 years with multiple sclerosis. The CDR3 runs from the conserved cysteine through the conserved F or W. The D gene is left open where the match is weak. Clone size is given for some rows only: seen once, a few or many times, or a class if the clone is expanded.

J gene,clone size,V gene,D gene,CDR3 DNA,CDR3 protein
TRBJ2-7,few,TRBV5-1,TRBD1,TGCGCCAGCAGCCCCACACGACAGGGACGACGGCCCACTCACTACGAGCAGTACTTC,CASSPTRQGRRPTHYEQYF
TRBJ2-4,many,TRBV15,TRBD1,TGTGCCACCAGCAGCCCGGGACAGGGGGTGATGGGGGGCATTCAGTACTTC,CATSSPGQGVMGGIQYF
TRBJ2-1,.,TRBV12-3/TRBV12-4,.,TGTGCCAGCACCGTTAACAATGAGCAGTTCTTC,CASTVNNEQFF
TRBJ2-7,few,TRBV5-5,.,TGTGCCAGCAGATACGCCCCGGAACTGCCAGGGGGGGACGAGCAGTACTTC,CASRYAPELPGGDEQYF
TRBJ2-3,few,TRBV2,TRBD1,TGTGCCAGCAAGACAGGGGGCGGCGCAGATACGCAGTATTTT,CASKTGGGADTQYF
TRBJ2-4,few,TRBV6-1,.,TGTGCCATCAGACCTTTAGCCAAAAACATTCAGTACTTC,CAIRPLAKNIQYF
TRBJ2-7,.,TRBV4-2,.,TGTGCCAGCAGCCAAGTTTGGTCTCCCTACGAGCAGTACTTC,CASSQVWSPYEQYF
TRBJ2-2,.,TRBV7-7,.,TGTGCTAGCAGCGCCGGAAACATCGGGGAGCTGTTTTTT,CASSAGNIGELFF
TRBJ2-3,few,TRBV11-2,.,TGTGCCAGCAGCTCCTTCCCGGCAGATACGCAGTATTTT,CASSSFPADTQYF
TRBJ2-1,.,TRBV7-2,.,TGTGCCAGCAGCTTCCTAGGCTCCTACAATGAGCAGTTCTTC,CASSFLGSYNEQFF
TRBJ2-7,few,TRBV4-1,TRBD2,TGCGCCAGCAGCCTCACGATGCGGGAGTCCGAGCAGTACTTC,CASSLTMRESEQYF
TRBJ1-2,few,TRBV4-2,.,TGTGCCAGCAGCCAAGCGGACATAAAAAGACCAGGCTACACCTTC,CASSQADIKRPGYTF
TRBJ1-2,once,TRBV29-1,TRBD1,TGCAGCGAGAGGACAGGGCAGGGTGGCTACACCTTC,CSERTGQGGYTF
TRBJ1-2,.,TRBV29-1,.,TGCAGCGTTCCCGGAGAGGGCGGGTATGGCTACACCTTC,CSVPGEGGYGYTF
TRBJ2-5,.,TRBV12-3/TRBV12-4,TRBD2,TGTGCCAGCGGGGGGGTACGACAAGAGACCCAGTACTTC,CASGGVRQETQYF
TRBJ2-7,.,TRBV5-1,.,TGCGCCAGCAGCGAGAGAGGACAGCGTTTAGCCGAGCAGTACTTC,CASSERGQRLAEQYF
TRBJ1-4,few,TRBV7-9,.,TGTGCCAGCAGCCAGGCCGAAAAACTGTTTTTT,CASSQAEKLFF
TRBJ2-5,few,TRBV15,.,TGTGCCACCAGCAGAGGATCGGAGACCCAGTACTTC,CATSRGSETQYF
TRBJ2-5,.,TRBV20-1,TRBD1,TGCAGTGCTAGGGAGACAGGGGGCCGGGTAACCCAGTACTTC,CSARETGGRVTQYF
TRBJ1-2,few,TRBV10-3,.,TGTGCCATCTCCGACAGCCTCACGCTCTATGGCTACACCTTC,CAISDSLTLYGYTF
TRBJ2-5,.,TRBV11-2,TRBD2,TGTGCCAGCAGCGACGCCGGTGGGGCTAGCGGACAAGAGACCCAGTACTTC,CASSDAGGASGQETQYF
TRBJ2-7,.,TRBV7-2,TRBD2,TGTGCCAGCAGCCTAGAGGGCGGGGGGCCTAACGAGCAGTACTTC,CASSLEGGGPNEQYF
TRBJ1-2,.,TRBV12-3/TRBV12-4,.,TGTGCCAGCAGCCTAGGGGGATATGATGGCTACACCTTC,CASSLGGYDGYTF
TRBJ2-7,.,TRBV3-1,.,TGTGCCAGCAGCCAAGATCCCCTCAGCTCCTACGAGCAGTACTTC,CASSQDPLSSYEQYF